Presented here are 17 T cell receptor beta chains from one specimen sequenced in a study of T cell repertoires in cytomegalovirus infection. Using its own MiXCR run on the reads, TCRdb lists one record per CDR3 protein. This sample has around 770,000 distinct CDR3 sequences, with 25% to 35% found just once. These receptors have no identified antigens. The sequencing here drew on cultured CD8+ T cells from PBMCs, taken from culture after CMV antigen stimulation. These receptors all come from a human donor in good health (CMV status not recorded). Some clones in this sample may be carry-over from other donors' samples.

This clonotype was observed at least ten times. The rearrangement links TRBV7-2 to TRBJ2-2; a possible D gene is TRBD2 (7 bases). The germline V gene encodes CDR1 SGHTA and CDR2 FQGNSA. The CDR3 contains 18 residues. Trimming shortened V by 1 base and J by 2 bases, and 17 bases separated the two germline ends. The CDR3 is CASSLGGGQSVNTGELFF. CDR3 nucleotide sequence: TGTGCCAGCAGCTTAGGGGGGGGCCAGAGCGTTAACACCGGGGAGCTGTTTTTT.

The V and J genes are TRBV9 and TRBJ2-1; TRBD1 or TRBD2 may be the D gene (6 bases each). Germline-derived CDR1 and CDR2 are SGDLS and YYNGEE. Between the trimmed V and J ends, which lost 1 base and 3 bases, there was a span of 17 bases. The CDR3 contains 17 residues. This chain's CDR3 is CASSVPIDGGYYNEQFF. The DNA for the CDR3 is TGTGCCAGCAGCGTACCGATAGACGGGGGCTACTACAATGAGCAGTTCTTC.

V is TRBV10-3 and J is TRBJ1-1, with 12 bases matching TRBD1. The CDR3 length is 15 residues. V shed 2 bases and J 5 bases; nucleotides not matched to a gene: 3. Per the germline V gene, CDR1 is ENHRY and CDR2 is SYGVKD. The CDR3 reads CAISEGTGGYTEAFF. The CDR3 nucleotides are TGTGCCATCAGTGAGGGGACAGGGGGCTATACTGAAGCTTTCTTT.

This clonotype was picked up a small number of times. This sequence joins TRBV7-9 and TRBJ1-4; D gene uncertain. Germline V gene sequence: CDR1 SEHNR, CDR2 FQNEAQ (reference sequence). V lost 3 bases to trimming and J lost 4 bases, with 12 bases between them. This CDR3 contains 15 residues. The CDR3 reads CASSFPGRFNEKLFF. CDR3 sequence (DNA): TGTGCCAGCAGCTTCCCGGGCAGATTTAATGAAAAACTGTTTTTT.

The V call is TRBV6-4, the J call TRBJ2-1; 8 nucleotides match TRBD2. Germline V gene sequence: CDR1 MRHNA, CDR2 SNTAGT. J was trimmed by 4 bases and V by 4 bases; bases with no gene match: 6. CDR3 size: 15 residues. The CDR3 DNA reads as TGTGCCAGCAGTGGGAGCGGGGGTCTATACAATGAGCAGTTCTTC. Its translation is CASSGSGGLYNEQFF.

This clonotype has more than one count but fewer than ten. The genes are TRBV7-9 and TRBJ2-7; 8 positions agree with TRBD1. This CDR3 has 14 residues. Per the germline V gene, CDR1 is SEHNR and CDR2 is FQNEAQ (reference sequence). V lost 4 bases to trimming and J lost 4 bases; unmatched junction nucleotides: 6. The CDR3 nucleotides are TGTGCCAGCAGCTCCCGGACAGGGAGGTACGAGCAGTACTTC. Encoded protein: CASSSRTGRYEQYF.

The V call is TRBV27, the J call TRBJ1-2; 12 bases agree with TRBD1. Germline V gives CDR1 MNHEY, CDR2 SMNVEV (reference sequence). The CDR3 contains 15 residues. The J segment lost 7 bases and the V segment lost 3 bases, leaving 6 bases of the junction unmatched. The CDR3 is CASSFKGQGAAGYTF. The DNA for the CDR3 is TGTGCCAGCAGTTTCAAGGGACAGGGGGCGGCTGGCTACACCTTC.

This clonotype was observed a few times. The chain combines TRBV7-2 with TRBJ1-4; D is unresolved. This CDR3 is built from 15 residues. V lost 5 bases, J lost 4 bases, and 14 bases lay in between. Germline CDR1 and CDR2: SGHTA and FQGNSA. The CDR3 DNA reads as TGTGCCAGCAGCCACGTTCCCGAGGGTAATGAAAAACTGTTTTTT. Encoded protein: CASSHVPEGNEKLFF.

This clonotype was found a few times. The chain's CDR3 is CASSLGSGSQPQHF. The CDR3 DNA reads as TGTGCCAGCAGTTTAGGGTCTGGAAGTCAGCCCCAGCATTTT. This chain joins TRBV12-3 or TRBV12-4 and TRBJ1-5, with unresolved D. The CDR3 totals 14 residues. V dropped 1 base and J dropped 6 bases, with 10 bases sitting between them.

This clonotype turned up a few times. CDR3 nucleotides: TGTGCCAGCAGCCCTCACAGGAGTCTAACCACTGAAGCTTTCTTT. It is translated as CASSPHRSLTTEAFF. V usage is TRBV7-9 and J usage is TRBJ1-1, with D possibly matching TRBD1 (5 bases). V was cut by 5 bases and J by 4 bases, with 17 bases left in between. CDR3 length equals 15 residues. Germline loops: CDR1 SEHNR, CDR2 FQNEAQ (reference sequence).

For the CDR3, the DNA is TGTGCCAGCAGCCGAGGCGGGGCCTACGAGCAGTACTTC. Translation: CASSRGGAYEQYF. The chain is built from TRBV7-6 and TRBJ2-7, with a weak D call TRBD2 (6 bases). The CDR3 runs to 13 residues. The germline gives CDR1 SGHVS, CDR2 FNYEAQ. V gave up 5 bases and J gave up 2 bases, with 10 bases separating them.

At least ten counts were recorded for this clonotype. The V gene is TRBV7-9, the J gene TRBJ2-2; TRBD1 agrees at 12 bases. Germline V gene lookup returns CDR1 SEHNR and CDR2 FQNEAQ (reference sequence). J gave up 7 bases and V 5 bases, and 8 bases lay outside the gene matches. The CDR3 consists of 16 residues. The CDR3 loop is CASSPRDRGRDGELFF. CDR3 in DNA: TGTGCCAGCAGCCCCCGGGACAGGGGGCGAGACGGGGAGCTGTTTTTT.

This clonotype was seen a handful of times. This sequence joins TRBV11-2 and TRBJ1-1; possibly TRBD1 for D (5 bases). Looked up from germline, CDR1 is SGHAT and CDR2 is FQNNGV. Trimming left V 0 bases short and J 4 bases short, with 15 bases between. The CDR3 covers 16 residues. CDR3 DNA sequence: TGTGCCAGCAGCTTAGATATGGGGGTTCTTAGCACTGAAGCTTTCTTT. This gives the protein CASSLDMGVLSTEAFF. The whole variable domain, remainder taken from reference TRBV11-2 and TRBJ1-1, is EAGVAQSPRYKIIEKRQSVAFWCNPISGHATLYWYQQILGQGPKLLIQFQNNGVVDDSQLPKDRFSAERLKGVDSTLKIQPAKLEDSAVYLCASSLDMGVLSTEAFFGQGTRLTVV.

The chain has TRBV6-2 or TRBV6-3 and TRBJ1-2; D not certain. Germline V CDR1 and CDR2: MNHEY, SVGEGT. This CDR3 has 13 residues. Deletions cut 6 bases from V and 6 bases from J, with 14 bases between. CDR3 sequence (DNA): TGTGCCAGCAGGGATGGGCCTCGGAATGGCTACACCTTC. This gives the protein CASRDGPRNGYTF.

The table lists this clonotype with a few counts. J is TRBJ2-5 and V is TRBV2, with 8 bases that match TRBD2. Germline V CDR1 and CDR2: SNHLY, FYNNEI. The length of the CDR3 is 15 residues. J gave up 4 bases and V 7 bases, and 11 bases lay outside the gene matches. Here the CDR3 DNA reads TGTGCCAGCACCGAAGGGAGCGGGGGCGGAGAGACCCAGTACTTC. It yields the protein CASTEGSGGGETQYF.

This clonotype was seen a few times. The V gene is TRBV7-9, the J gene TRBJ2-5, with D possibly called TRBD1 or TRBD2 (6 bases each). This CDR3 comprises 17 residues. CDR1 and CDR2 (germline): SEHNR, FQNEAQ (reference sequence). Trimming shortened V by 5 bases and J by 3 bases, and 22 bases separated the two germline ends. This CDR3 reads CASSGWGASKRKETQYF. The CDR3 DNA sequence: TGTGCCAGCAGCGGGTGGGGGGCCTCAAAAAGGAAAGAGACCCAGTACTTC.

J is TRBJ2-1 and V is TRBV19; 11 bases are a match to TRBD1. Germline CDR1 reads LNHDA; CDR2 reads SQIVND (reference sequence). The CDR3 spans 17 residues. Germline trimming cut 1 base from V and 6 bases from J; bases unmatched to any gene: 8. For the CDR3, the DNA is TGTGCCAGTAGTATAGGGGAGGACAGGGGGCCTCGCAATGAGCAGTTCTTC. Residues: CASSIGEDRGPRNEQFF.